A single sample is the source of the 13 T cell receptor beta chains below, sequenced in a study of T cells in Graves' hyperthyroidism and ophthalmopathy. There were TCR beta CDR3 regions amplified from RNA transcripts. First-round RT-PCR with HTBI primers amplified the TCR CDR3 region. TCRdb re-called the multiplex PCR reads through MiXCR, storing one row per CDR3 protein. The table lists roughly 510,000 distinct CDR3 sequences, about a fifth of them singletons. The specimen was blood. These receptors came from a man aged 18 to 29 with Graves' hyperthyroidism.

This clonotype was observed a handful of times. The CDR3 bases are TGTGCCAGCAGCTTAGGAATGTCGGCAGATACGCAGTATTTT. It specifies CASSLGMSADTQYF. The chain recombines TRBV7-2 with TRBJ2-3; D is undetermined. This CDR3 is 14 amino acids long. Germline CDR1 and CDR2: SGHTA and FQGNSA. The ends were cut back, 1 base at V and 4 bases at J, with 9 bases in the middle.

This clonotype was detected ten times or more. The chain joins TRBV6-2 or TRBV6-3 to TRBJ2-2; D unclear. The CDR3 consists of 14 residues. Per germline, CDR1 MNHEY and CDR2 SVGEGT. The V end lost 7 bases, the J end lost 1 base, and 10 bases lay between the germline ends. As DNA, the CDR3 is TGTGCCAGCACCCTGTCAGGGAACACCGGGGAGCTGTTTTTT. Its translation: CASTLSGNTGELFF.

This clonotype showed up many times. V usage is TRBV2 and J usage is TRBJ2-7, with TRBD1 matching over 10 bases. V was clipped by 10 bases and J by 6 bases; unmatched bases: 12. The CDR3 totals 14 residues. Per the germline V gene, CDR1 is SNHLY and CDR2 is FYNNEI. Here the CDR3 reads CATSTGTGVAEQYF. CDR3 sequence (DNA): TGTGCCACAAGTACCGGGACAGGGGTTGCCGAGCAGTACTTC.

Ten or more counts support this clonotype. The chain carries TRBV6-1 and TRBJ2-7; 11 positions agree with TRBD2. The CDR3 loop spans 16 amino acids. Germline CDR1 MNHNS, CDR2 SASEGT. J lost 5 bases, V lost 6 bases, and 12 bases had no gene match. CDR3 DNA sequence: TGTGCCAGCAGCCCCTCTAGCGGGGGGTTCCGGGACGAGCAGTACTTC. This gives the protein CASSPSSGGFRDEQYF.

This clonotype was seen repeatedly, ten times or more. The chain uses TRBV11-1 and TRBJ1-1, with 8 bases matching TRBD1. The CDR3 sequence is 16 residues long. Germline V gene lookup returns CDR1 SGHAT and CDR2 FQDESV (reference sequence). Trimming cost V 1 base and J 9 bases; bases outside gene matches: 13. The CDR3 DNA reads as TGTGCCAGCAGCTTAGGAGGACAGGGATCGGGGGGAAAAGCTTTCTTT. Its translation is CASSLGGQGSGGKAFF. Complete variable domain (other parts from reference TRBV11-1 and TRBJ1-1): EAEVAQSPRYKITEKSQAVAFWCDPISGHATLYWYRQILGQGPELLVQFQDESVVDDSQLPKDRFSAERLKGVDSTLKIQPAELGDSAMYLCASSLGGQGSGGKAFFGQGTRLTVV.

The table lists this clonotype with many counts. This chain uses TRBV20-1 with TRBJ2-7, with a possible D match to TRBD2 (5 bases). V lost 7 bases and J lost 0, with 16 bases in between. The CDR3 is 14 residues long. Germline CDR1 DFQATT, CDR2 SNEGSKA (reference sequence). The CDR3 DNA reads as TGCAGTGTAGTAGCGAGCACGAGCTCCTACGAGCAGTACTTC. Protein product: CSVVASTSSYEQYF.

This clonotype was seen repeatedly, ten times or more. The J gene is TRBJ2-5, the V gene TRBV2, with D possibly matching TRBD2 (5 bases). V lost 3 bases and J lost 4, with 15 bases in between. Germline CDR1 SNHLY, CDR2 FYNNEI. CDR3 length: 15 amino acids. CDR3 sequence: CASSERRSAGETQYF. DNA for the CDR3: TGTGCCAGCAGTGAGAGGCGGTCGGCGGGAGAGACCCAGTACTTC.

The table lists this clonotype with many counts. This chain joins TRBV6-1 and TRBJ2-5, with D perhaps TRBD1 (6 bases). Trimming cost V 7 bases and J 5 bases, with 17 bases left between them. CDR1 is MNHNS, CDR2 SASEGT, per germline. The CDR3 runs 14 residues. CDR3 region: CASTPMGQGETQYF. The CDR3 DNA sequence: TGTGCCAGCACACCCATGGGGCAGGGGGAGACCCAGTACTTC.

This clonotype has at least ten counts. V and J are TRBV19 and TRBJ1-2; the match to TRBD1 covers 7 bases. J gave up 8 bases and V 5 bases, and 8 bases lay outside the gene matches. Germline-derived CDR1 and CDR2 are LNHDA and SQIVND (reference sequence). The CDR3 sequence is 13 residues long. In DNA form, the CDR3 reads TGTGCCAGTAGTGAACAGGGGAGAATGGGCTACACCTTC. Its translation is CASSEQGRMGYTF.

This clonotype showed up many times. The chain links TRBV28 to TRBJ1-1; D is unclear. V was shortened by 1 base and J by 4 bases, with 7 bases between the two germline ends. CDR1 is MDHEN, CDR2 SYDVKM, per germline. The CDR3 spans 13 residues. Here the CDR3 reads CASSLSIGTEAFF. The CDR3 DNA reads TGTGCCAGCAGTTTATCAATTGGCACTGAAGCTTTCTTT.

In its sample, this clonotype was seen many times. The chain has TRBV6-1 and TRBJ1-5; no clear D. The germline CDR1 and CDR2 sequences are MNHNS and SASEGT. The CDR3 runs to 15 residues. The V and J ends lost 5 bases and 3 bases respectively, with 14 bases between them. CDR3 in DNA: TGTGCCAGCAGTCCAGGAGACGTCACCAATCAGCCCCAGCATTTT. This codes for CASSPGDVTNQPQHF.

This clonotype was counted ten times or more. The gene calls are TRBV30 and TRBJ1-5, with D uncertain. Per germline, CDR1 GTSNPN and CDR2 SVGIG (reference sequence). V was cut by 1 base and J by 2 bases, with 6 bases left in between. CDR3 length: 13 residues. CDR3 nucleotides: TGTGCCTGGAGTGGTCATGGCAATCAGCCCCAGCATTTT. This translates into CAWSGHGNQPQHF.

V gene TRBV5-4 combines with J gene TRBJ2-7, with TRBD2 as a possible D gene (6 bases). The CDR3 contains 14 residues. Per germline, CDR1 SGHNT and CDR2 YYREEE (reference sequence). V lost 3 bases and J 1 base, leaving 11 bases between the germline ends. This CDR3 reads CASSSAGKSYEQYF. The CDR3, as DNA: TGTGCCAGCAGCTCCGCGGGAAAGTCCTACGAGCAGTACTTC.